The 19 T cell receptor beta chains presented below share a single source sample, sequenced in a study of T cells expressing NK-cell markers. TCRdb re-called the 5' RACE reads; one entry per CDR3 protein, DNA not given. The sample yields some 410,000 distinct CDR3 sequences, of which the top ten take up more than 7%. Material: blood T cells: a sorted CD56 or NKG2C T cell subset, CD4+ or CD8+ T cells, or bulk PBMC T cells (not recorded which). These receptors originate from a woman between 18 and 75 years old in good health.

This chain uses TRBV18 with TRBJ2-7; the TCRdb call, TRBD1, lacks DNA for checking. CDR1 is KGHSH, CDR2 LQKENI, per germline. The CDR3 extends over 14 amino acids. The CDR3 sequence is CASSRTGGEYEQYF.

The chain joins TRBV5-1 to TRBJ2-6; as DNA is missing, the TRBD1 call by TCRdb cannot be tested. The CDR3 extends over 16 amino acids. Germline CDR1 SGHRS, CDR2 YFSETQ. CDR3 amino acids: CASSFAQGTGANVLTF.

The V and J genes are TRBV9 and TRBJ2-3; without DNA, the TCRdb call of TRBD1 cannot be checked. Germline assignment: CDR1 SGDLS and CDR2 YYNGEE. The CDR3 runs to 15 residues. This CDR3 is CASSVDWGLADTQYF.

The gene calls are TRBV3-1 and TRBJ1-6. CDR1 is LGHDT and CDR2 is YNNKEL in the germline V gene (reference sequence). CDR3 length equals 15 residues. The CDR3 region is CASSQDWGSHSPLHF.

V and J are TRBV24-1 and TRBJ2-1; TCRdb names TRBD1, which stays unverified in the absence of DNA. There are 14 residues in the CDR3. The germline gives CDR1 KGHDR, CDR2 SFDVKD. CDR3 protein: CATSAGGVYNEQFF.

The rearrangement links TRBV5-1 to TRBJ2-1. The V gene's germline CDR1 is SGHRS and CDR2 YFSETQ. This CDR3 is 16 amino acids long. The CDR3 protein is CASSLDGRSSYNEQFF.

This chain uses TRBV7-2 with TRBJ2-3; lacking DNA, the TRBD1 call made by TCRdb goes unchecked. Germline CDR1 is SGHTA and CDR2 is FQGNSA. There are 14 residues in the CDR3. Here the CDR3 reads CASSSQGATDTQYF. Combining the CDR3 with reference TRBV7-2 and TRBJ2-3 gives the whole variable domain GAGVSQSPSNKVTEKGKDVELRCDPISGHTALYWYRQSLGQGLEFLIYFQGNSAPDKSGLPSDRFSAERTGGSVSTLTIQRTQQEDSAVYLCASSSQGATDTQYFGPGTRLTVL.

The V and J genes are TRBV12-3 or TRBV12-4 and TRBJ1-4; there is no DNA to check the TCRdb D call of TRBD1. This CDR3 has 11 residues. The CDR3 here is CASSSGEKLFF.

The chain has TRBV29-1 and TRBJ1-4. Germline V gene sequence: CDR1 SQVTM, CDR2 ANQGSEA. This CDR3 comprises 14 residues. CDR3 loop: CSVAVEPTNEKLFF.

The chain carries TRBV5-1 and TRBJ2-2. This CDR3 has 15 amino acids. Germline V CDR1 and CDR2: SGHRS, YFSETQ. The CDR3 here is CASSSDGSNTGELFF.

The CDR3 region is CAWSVLSNQPQHF. The V gene is TRBV30, the J gene TRBJ1-5. CDR1 is GTSNPN, CDR2 SVGIG, per germline (reference sequence). There are 13 residues in the CDR3.

V usage is TRBV5-1 and J usage is TRBJ2-4; no DNA is available, so the TRBD2 call from TCRdb remains unchecked. The germline CDR1 and CDR2 sequences are SGHRS and YFSETQ. The CDR3 contains 13 residues. This CDR3 is CASSYGRRDIQYF.

The chain uses TRBV5-1 and TRBJ1-1; TCRdb's D call of TRBD1 is untestable without DNA. The CDR3 is made up of 15 amino acids. In germline, CDR1 is SGHRS, CDR2 YFSETQ. The CDR3 protein is CASSLDTGMNTEAFF.

The gene calls are TRBV4-1 and TRBJ1-1. This CDR3 comprises 19 residues. Germline CDR1 and CDR2: MGHRA and YSYEKL. CDR3 sequence: CASSQGMLGSGKMNTEAFF.

The chain uses TRBV10-3 and TRBJ2-3; with no DNA, the TCRdb D assignment of TRBD2 cannot be verified. Germline assignment: CDR1 ENHRY and CDR2 SYGVKD. The CDR3 contains 14 residues. The CDR3 is CATRGGRDADTQYF.

The chain combines TRBV6-1 with TRBJ1-1; TCRdb picks TRBD1, but there is no DNA to check that call. Germline CDR1 reads MNHNS; CDR2 reads SASEGT. The CDR3 contains 14 residues. The CDR3 sequence is CASSPGPSGTEAFF.

This chain uses TRBV10-2 with TRBJ2-1; TCRdb designates TRBD2, a call that cannot be tested without DNA. Germline CDR1 is WSHSY and CDR2 is SAAADI. The CDR3 sequence is 15 residues long. CDR3 sequence reads: CASSEGLADYNEQFF.

The V gene is TRBV20-1, the J gene TRBJ2-3; the D call of TRBD1 rests on TCRdb alone, since no DNA is present to check it. The germline gives CDR1 DFQATT, CDR2 SNEGSKA (reference sequence). This CDR3 spans 14 amino acids. CDR3 in amino acids: CSAREDRDSDTQYF.

The CDR3 sequence: CASSFDRGAGAFF. The gene calls are TRBV12-3 or TRBV12-4 and TRBJ1-1; TCRdb names TRBD1, which stays unverified in the absence of DNA. The CDR3 runs 13 residues.